The following is a T cell receptor (beta chain) sequence with its context. What it binds is unknown. Donors sampled were nominally healthy, though unrecorded immune exposures were likely. The sample comes from a study of cytomegalovirus exposure and HLA in healthy donors. Study outcomes and limitations: As was reported, the HLA-A and HLA-B alleles of most subjects were accurately predicted from TCR beta sequences. Reportedly, diagnosis of cytomegalovirus status by the classifier showed high specificity and sensitivity. Cytomegalovirus-associated TCR beta chains were listed, numbering 150 to 200.

CDR3 length: 13 residues. Germline V CDR1 and CDR2: KGHSY, FQNENV. V was shortened by 1 base and J by 4 bases, with 7 bases between the two germline ends. PCR amplification relied on 60 Vbeta primers (plus 13 Jbeta primers). TCRdb's table, derived via immunoSEQ multiplex PCR, lists solely in-frame clones and lacks some. The table records roughly 120,000 clones, approximately 80% of them present only once. The specimen sequenced was PBMCs. The TCR originated in a human donor in good health. The gene calls are TRBV16 and TRBJ1-1; D is perhaps TRBD1 (5 bases). This CDR3 is CASSQWGVTEAFF. DNA for the CDR3: TGTGCCAGCAGCCAATGGGGGGTCACTGAAGCTTTCTTT.